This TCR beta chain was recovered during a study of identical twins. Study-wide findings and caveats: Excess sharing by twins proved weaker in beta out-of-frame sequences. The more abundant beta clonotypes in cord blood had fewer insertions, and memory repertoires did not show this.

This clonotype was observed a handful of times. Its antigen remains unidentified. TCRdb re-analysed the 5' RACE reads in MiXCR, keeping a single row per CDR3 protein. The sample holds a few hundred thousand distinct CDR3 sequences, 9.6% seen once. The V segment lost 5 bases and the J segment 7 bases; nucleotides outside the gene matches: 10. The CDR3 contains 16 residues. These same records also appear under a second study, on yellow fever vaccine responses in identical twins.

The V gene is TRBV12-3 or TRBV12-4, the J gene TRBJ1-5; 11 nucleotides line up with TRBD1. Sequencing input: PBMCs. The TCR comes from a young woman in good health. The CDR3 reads CASSPRDRGGDQPQHF. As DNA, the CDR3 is TGTGCCAGCAGTCCTAGGGACAGGGGGGGCGACCAGCCCCAGCATTTT.